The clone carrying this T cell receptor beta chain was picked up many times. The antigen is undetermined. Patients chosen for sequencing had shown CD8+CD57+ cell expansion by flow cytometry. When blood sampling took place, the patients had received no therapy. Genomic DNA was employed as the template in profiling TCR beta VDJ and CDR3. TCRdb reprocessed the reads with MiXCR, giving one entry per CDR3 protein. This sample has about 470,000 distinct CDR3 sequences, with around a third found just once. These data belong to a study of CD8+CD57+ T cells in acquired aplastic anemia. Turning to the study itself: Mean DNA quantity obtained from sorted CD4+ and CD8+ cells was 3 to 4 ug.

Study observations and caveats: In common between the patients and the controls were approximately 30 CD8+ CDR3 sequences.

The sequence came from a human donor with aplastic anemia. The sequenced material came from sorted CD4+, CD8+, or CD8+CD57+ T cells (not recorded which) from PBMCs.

CDR3 nucleotides: TGTGCCAGCAGCGGCCCTGGCACAGACGCAACGGGAAGCGGCTACACCTTC. Translating gives CASSGPGTDATGSGYTF. The J gene is TRBJ1-2, the V gene TRBV9; D gene unclear. The V gene's germline CDR1 is SGDLS and CDR2 YYNGEE. CDR3 length equals 17 residues. V lost 3 bases and J 8 bases, leaving 26 bases between the germline ends.